This T cell receptor beta chain was found in a study of blood T cell repertoires in COVID-19. Study-level background: In each case, the material was cDNA or gDNA derived from T cells, B-cell-depleted T cells, or PBMCs.

The authors' processing: Amplified reference gene primers provided the basis for estimating nucleated cell counts. The table came from immunoSEQ multiplex PCR; TCRdb's copy has only in-frame clones and leaves some out. V and J calls plus clone size are reproduced from that table; the DNA served to infer D and trimming. The sample holds 150,000 or so clones; approximately 82% are singletons and the top ten take about 20%. This TCR was recovered from a woman older than 75 with acute or convalescent COVID-19. Material: peripheral blood.

This CDR3 is CASSYPGQGSYGYTF. CDR3 bases: TGTGCCAGCAGTTACCCGGGACAGGGGAGCTATGGCTACACCTTC. V is TRBV25-1 and J is TRBJ1-2; the match to TRBD1 covers 10 bases. This CDR3 has 15 residues. The V and J ends lost 5 bases and 4 bases, in that order; junction bases with no gene match: 7. From germline, CDR1 is MGHDK and CDR2 SYGVNS.